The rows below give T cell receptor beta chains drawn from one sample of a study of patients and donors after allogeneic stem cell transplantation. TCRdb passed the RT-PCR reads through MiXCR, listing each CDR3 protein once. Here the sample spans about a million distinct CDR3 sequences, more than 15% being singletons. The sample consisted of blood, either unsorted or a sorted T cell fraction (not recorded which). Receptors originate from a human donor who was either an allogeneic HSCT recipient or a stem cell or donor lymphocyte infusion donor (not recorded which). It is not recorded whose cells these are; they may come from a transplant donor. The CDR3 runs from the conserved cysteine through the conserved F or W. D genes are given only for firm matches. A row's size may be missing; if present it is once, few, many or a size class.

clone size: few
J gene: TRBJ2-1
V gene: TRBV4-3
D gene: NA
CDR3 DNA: TGCGCCAGCAGCCAATCCCCTCAGGGCCATGAGCAGTTCTTC
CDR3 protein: CASSQSPQGHEQFF

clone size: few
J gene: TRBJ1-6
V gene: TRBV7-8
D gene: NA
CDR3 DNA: TGTGCCAGCAGTTCCCAGGAGATGCCTAAATCACCCCTCCACTTT
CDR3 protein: CASSSQEMPKSPLHF

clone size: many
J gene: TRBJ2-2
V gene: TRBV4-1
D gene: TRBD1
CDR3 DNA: TGCGCCAGCAGGCAAATAGACAGGGGAGGCACCGGGGAGCTGTTTTTT
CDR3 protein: CASRQIDRGGTGELFF

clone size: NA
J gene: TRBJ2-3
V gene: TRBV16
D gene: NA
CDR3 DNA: TGTGCCAGCAGCCAACGGTTCGATACGCAGTATTTT
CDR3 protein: CASSQRFDTQYF

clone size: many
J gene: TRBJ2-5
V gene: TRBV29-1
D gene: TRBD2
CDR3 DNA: TGCAGCGTTGAAGTCGGGAGGGCGGCGGAGACCCAGTACTTC
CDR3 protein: CSVEVGRAAETQYF

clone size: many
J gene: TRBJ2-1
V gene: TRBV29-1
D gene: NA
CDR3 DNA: TGCAGCGTTGGGCAGTATAAGTTCTTC
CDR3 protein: CSVGQYKFF

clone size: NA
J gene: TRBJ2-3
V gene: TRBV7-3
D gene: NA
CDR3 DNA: TGTGCCAGCAGCTTAACTGTCAGCACAGATACGCAGTATTTT
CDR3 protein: CASSLTVSTDTQYF

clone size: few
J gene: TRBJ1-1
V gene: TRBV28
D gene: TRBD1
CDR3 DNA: TGTGCCAGCACCCCGCCCGGGACAGGAACTTACGGGGGTTCCACTGAAGCTTTCTTT
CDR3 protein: CASTPPGTGTYGGSTEAFF

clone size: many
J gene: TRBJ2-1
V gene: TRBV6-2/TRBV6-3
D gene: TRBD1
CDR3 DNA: TGTGCCAGCAGTCCCGCGGGACAGGGTGCCAATGAGCAGTTCTTC
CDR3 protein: CASSPAGQGANEQFF

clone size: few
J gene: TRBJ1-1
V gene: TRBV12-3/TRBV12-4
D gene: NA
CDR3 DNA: TGTGCCAGCAGTCTCGGCCCCGGAGGGGCTGAAGCTTTCTTT
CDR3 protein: CASSLGPGGAEAFF

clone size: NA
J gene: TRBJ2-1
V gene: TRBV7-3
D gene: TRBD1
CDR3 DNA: TGTGCCAGCAGTTACGTTGGGACAGACCTCTACAATGAGCAGTTCTTC
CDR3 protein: CASSYVGTDLYNEQFF

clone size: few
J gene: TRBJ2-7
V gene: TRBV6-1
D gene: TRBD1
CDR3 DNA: TGTGCCAGCAGTGAGCAGGACAGGGTAGGGGAGCAGTACTTC
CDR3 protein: CASSEQDRVGEQYF

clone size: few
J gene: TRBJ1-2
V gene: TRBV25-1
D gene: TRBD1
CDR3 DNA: TGTGCCAGCAGTGGAGCCGGGACAGGGGGCTACACCTTC
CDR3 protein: CASSGAGTGGYTF

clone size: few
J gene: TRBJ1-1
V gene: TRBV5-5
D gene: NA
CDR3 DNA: TGTGCCAGCAGCTTGGCCCGCGGCAGGGTCACTGAAGCTTTCTTT
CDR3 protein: CASSLARGRVTEAFF

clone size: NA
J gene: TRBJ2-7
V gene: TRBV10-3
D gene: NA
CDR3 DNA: TGTGCCATCAGTGAGTCGGGGGCTAGCGGACCTTACGAGCAGTACTTC
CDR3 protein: CAISESGASGPYEQYF

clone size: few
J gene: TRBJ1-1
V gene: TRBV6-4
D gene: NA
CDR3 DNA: TGTGCCAGCAGGACCGTGAGCGGGAACACTGAAGCTTTCTTT
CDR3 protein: CASRTVSGNTEAFF

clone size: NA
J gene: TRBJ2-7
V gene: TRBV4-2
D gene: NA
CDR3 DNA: TGTGCCAGCAGCCCTCTAGGTGCGGGCGAGCAGTACTTC
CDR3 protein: CASSPLGAGEQYF

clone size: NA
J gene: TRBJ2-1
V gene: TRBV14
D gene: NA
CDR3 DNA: TGTGCCAGCAGCCATACGAGAAGGACAGAGCAGTTCTTC
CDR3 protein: CASSHTRRTEQFF

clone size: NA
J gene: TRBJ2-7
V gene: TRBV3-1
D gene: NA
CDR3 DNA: TGTGCCAGCAGCCAAAGTGGGGAGACACGGGAGCAGTACTTC
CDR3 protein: CASSQSGETREQYF

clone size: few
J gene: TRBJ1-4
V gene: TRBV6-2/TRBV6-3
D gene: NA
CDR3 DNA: TGTGCCAGCAGCTGGGGGAGGAGAAATGAAAAACTGTTTTTT
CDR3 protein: CASSWGRRNEKLFF

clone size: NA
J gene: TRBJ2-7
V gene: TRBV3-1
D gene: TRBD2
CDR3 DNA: TGTGCCAGCAGCCAAGTCAGCGGGGGAGGAGAGCAGTACTTC
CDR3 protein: CASSQVSGGGEQYF

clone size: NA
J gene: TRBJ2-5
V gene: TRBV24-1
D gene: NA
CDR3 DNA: TGTGCCACCAGTGTTGGCCCCTACTTC
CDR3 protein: CATSVGPYF

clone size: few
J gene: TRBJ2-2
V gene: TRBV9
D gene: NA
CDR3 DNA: TGTGCCAGCAGCGCCAGACAGAAGAACACCGGGGAGCTGTTTTTT
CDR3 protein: CASSARQKNTGELFF

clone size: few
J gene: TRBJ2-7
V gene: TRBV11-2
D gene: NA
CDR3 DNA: TGTGCCAGCAGCTTAGAGAGGCAGGTCTACGAGCAGTACTTC
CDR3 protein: CASSLERQVYEQYF

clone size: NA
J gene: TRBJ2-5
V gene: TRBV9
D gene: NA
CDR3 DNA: TGTGCCAGCAGCGTAGGACTCCCCGCGGAGACCCAGTACTTC
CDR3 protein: CASSVGLPAETQYF

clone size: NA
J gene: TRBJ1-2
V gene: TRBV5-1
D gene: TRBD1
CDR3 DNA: TGCGCCAGCAGCCCGGTTCAGGGACAGGTTCTCTATGGCTACACCTTC
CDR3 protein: CASSPVQGQVLYGYTF

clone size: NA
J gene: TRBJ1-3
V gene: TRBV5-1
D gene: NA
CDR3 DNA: TGCGCCAGCAGCTTGGGGAGCCAGGAGGGCACCATATATTTT
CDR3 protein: CASSLGSQEGTIYF

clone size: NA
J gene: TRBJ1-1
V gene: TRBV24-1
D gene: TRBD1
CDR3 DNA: TGTGCCACCAGTGACTCCGGGACAGGGGGCCTGAACACTGAAGCTTTCTTT
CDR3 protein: CATSDSGTGGLNTEAFF

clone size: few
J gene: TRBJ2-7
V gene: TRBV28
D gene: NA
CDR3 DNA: TGTGCCAGCAGTCTAGGGACGCTTGGGGTCTACGAGCAGTACTTC
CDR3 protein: CASSLGTLGVYEQYF

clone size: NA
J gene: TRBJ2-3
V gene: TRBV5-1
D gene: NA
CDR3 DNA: TGCGCCAGCAGCTCCCAGGGTACGGTGCCAGATACGCAGTATTTT
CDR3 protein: CASSSQGTVPDTQYF

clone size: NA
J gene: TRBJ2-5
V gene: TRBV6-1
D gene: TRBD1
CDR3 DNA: TGTGCCAGCAGTGAAGCGGGACAGAACGTCGGGGAGACCCAGTACTTC
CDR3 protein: CASSEAGQNVGETQYF

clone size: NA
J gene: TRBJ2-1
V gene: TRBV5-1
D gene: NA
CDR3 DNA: TGCGCCAGCTCGGTGGGGCCCATCTACAATGAGCAGTTCTTC
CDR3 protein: CASSVGPIYNEQFF

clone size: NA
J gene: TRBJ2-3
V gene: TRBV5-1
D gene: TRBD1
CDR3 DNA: TGCGCCAGCAGCTCCGGACAGGGGGCTGGTCCAGATACGCAGTATTTT
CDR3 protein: CASSSGQGAGPDTQYF

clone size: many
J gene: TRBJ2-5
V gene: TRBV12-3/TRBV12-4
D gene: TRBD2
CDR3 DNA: TGTGCCAGCAGGAGACTAGCGGTGGGTCAAGAGACCCAGTACTTC
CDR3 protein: CASRRLAVGQETQYF

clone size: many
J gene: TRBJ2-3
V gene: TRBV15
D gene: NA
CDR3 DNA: TGTGCCACCAGCCACGGAAGCACAGATACGCAGTATTTT
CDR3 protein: CATSHGSTDTQYF

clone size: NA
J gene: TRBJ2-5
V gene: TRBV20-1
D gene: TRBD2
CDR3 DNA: TGCAGTGCTAGTCGGACTAGCGGGGAAGAGACCCAGTACTTC
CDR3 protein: CSASRTSGEETQYF

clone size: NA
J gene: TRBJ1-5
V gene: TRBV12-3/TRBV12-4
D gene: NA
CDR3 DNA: TGTGCCAGCAGTTCCGGGAGGGGGAGTGATCAGCCCCAGCATTTT
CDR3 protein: CASSSGRGSDQPQHF

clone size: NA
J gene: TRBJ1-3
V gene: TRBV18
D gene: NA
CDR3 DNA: TGTGCCAGCTCACTGGAGGCCCCGGGAAACACCATATATTTT
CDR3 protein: CASSLEAPGNTIYF

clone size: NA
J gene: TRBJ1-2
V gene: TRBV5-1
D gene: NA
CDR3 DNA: TGCGCCAGCAGCGTTGGGGTGGATGGCTACACCTTC
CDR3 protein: CASSVGVDGYTF

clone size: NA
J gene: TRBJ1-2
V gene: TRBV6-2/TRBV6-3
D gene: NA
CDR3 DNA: TGTGCCAGCAGTTACTACCCGGCAGCTAACTATGGCTACACCTTC
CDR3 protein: CASSYYPAANYGYTF

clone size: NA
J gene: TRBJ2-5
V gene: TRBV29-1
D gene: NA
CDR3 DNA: TGCAGCGGAGGCGCAGGGGCGGAGACCCAGTACTTC
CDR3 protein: CSGGAGAETQYF

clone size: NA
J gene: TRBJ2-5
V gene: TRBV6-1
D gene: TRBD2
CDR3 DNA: TGTGCCAGCAGGGGCCCCAGACTAGCGGGAGGTCTGGAGACCCAGTACTTC
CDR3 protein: CASRGPRLAGGLETQYF

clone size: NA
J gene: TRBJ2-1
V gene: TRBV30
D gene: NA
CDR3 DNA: TGTGCCTGTAAAACCATGAATGAGCAGTTCTTC
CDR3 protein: CACKTMNEQFF

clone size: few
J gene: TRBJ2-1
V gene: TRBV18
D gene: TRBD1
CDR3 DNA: TGTGCCAGCTCACCACCAAACAGGGGATCCTACAATGAGCAGTTCTTC
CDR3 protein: CASSPPNRGSYNEQFF

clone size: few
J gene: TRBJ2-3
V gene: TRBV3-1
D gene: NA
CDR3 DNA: TGTGCCAGCAGCCAGGCCTCATGGGAGTCTGGTACAGATACGCAGTATTTT
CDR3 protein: CASSQASWESGTDTQYF